A selection of T cell receptor beta chains follows, all from one sample in a study of STAT5B mutations in CD4+ large granular lymphocyte leukemia. TCRdb keeps only in-frame clones here, not all; method: immunoSEQ multiplex PCR. Of over 25,000 clones in the sample, 81% were seen once. Input material: CD4+ T cells from blood buffy coats. The receptors originated from a human donor in good health. Each CDR3 is given with its conserved first and last residue.

length: 19
V: TRBV28
CDR3: CASSSETPGPRARTDTQYF

length: 16
V: TRBV7-9
CDR3: CASSRLGQGLDYGYTF

length: 15
V: TRBV2
CDR3: CASSGRGVSYNEQFF

length: 14
V: TRBV28
CDR3: CASSLWGRVDTQYF

length: 15
V: TRBV5-1
CDR3: CASRDVLGQGAEAFF

length: 13
V: TRBV28
CDR3: CASRTGAGNTIYF

length: 14
V: TRBV9
CDR3: CASSVAGQGLRNTF

length: 14
V: TRBV27
CDR3: CASSFGTRTDTQYF

length: 17
V: TRBV6-4
CDR3: CASSDTRTSGEYNEQFF

length: 16
V: TRBV4-2
CDR3: CASTKTGTSGRDTQYF

length: 13
V: TRBV7-2
CDR3: CASSLMAGDEQFF

length: 14
V: TRBV2
CDR3: CASSEALQGDVLYF

length: 17
V: TRBV10-1
CDR3: CASSEQATGSVAGELFF

length: 15
V: TRBV5-8
CDR3: CASNSNGGTGYEQYF

length: 15
V: TRBV2
CDR3: CASSEVGQSNEKLFF

length: 14
V: TRBV6-5
CDR3: CASSNHQGVGELFF

length: 10
V: TRBV2
CDR3: CASRLAGLFF

length: 16
V: TRBV7-8
CDR3: CASSSRTGGLAGELFF

length: 15
V: TRBV19
CDR3: CASSTGLAGRDTQYF

length: 16
V: TRBV4-1
CDR3: CASSQEYTISGNTIYF

length: 13
V: TRBV19
CDR3: CASSRGSRNTIYF

length: 16
V: TRBV27
CDR3: CASSPRLAGSTDTQYF

length: 11
V: TRBV10-3
CDR3: CAISEPKGYTF

length: 14
V: TRBV6-5
CDR3: CASTESPQGYEQFF

length: 15
V: TRBV5-4
CDR3: CASSALTSGSYEQYF

length: 16
V: TRBV19
CDR3: CASRSLLMGLNQPQHF

length: 14
V: TRBV4-2
CDR3: CASSQGAGYNEQFF

length: 13
V: TRBV11-2
CDR3: CASSPSSGLPLHF

length: 19
V: TRBV6-1
CDR3: CASSEALPFSGGKKNIQYF

length: 14
V: TRBV15
CDR3: CATSSGTGQETQYF

length: 16
V: TRBV19
CDR3: CASERTGGSRAYGYTF

length: 13
V: TRBV9
CDR3: CASSVQMNTEAFF

length: 12
V: TRBV5-6
CDR3: CASSWDWGEQYF

length: 15
V: TRBV2
CDR3: CASSSSLGTVYGYTF

length: 14
V: TRBV19
CDR3: CASSPQTGSYEQYF

length: 15
V: TRBV6-6
CDR3: CASTRGTARAQPQHF

length: 17
V: TRBV7-2
CDR3: CASSHGTQLSGANVLTF

length: 11
V: TRBV20-1
CDR3: CSAPRGPRAFF

length: 14
V: TRBV2
CDR3: CASSEALWSDGYTF

length: 12
V: TRBV28
CDR3: CASSYHGEKLFF

length: 17
V: TRBV5-4
CDR3: CASSLGGRTGGYNEQFF

length: 16
V: TRBV7-2
CDR3: CASSLEGRGGNYGYTF

length: 10
V: TRBV27
CDR3: CANPTREQYF

length: 17
V: TRBV6-8
CDR3: CASSYGGLAGHTDTQYF

length: 14
V: TRBV5-6
CDR3: CASSFQGSTTEAFF